These 3 T cell receptor beta chains originate from one sample sequenced in a study of T cells after yellow fever vaccination (dated by TCRdb to 2018 to 2020). The intended sense of this specimen's treatment or condition label: live attenuated yellow fever vaccine strain. Receptor libraries were prepared by 5' RACE. Instrument used: Illumina HiSeq 2500. TCRdb passed the public sequencing reads through fastp at Q25 and MiXCR, retaining productive beta sequences. One record per CDR3 amino acid sequence lists the most common genes and DNA. For this sample there are about 370,000 distinct CDR3 sequences; roughly 11% appear just once. The ten largest clones take up 15% to 20% of the sample. Sequencing used PBMCs, obtained on the day of the first yellow fever vaccination. Every receptor here comes from a man aged 18 to 30 who received the YFV17D yellow fever vaccine.

The rearrangement uses TRBV29-1 and TRBJ2-7; 7 bases agree with TRBD1. V dropped 1 base and J dropped 5; count of bases not matched to a gene: 14. Per germline, CDR1 SQVTM and CDR2 ANQGSEA. The CDR3 contains 16 residues. CDR3 bases: TGCAGCGTTGAAGCGGCGGAACAGGGGAGTTTGGACGAGCAGTACTTC. It encodes CSVEAAEQGSLDEQYF.

CDR3 DNA: TGTGCCAGCAGTTTCGGGGGGTTCTACGAGCAGTACTTC. Encoded protein: CASSFGGFYEQYF. The chain combines TRBV27 with TRBJ2-7; 7 bases align to TRBD2. CDR1 and CDR2 (germline): MNHEY, SMNVEV (reference sequence). This CDR3 spans 13 amino acids. With V trimmed by 3 bases and J by 3 bases, 2 bases remained unmatched.

This clonotype was seen many times. The chain links TRBV4-1 to TRBJ1-1, with D unclear. Germline-derived CDR1 and CDR2 are MGHRA and YSYEKL. CDR3 size: 14 residues. Trimming left V 3 bases short and J 0 bases short, with 8 bases between. CDR3 protein: CASSQGTLNTEAFF. CDR3 DNA: TGCGCCAGCAGCCAGGGAACCCTGAACACTGAAGCTTTCTTT.